This T cell receptor beta chain was sequenced during a study of neurological immune-mediated disorders. Study-level background: The multiple sclerosis group of around 34 included approximately 30 relapsing-remitting and 3 secondary progressive patients.

Per germline, CDR1 DFQATT and CDR2 SNEGSKA (reference sequence). CDR3 length: 12 residues. Losses at the gene ends were 6 bases for V and 4 bases for J; bases not matched to a gene: 5. Many counts were recorded for this clonotype. 5'RACE generated cDNA with 10-nucleotide random UMIs. TCRdb reprocessed the 5' RACE reads via MiXCR and lists one record per CDR3 protein. The sample holds 50,000 or so distinct CDR3 sequences; around 3.1% are singletons and the top ten take more than 5%. Specimen: PBMCs. This clonotype was sampled from a man aged 35 to 55 with multiple sclerosis. J is TRBJ1-2 and V is TRBV20-1; 7 positions match TRBD1. In DNA form, the CDR3 reads TGCAGTGCCCCCACAGGGGTCTATGGCTACACCTTC. Translated: CSAPTGVYGYTF.